The 12 T cell receptor beta chains given below trace back to one sample, sequenced in a study of blood T cell repertoires in COVID-19. TCRdb keeps only in-frame clones here, not all; method: immunoSEQ multiplex PCR. The profile covers some 65,000 clones, with roughly 77% appearing a single time and about 9.8% taken by the ten largest. Material: peripheral blood. All receptors derive from a human donor in a cohort sampled during active COVID-19.

In its sample, this clone was seen a few times. This chain connects TRBV10-3 to TRBJ1-1; TRBD1 matches at 10 bases. This CDR3 region has 13 residues. With V trimmed by 8 bases and J by 6 bases, 6 bases remained unmatched. CDR1 ENHRY and CDR2 SYGVKD come from the germline V gene. CDR3: CAIEDRGRSEAFF. The CDR3 nucleotides read TGTGCCATCGAAGACAGGGGGCGATCTGAAGCTTTCTTT.

The gene calls are TRBV6-2 or TRBV6-3 and TRBJ1-1, with 10 bases identical to TRBD1. The CDR3 is 14 residues long. Trimming took 6 bases from V and 5 from J; bases not matched to a gene: 6. The V gene's germline CDR1 is MNHEY and CDR2 SVGEGT. This CDR3 reads CASRPGTGETEAFF. The CDR3 coding sequence is TGTGCCAGCAGGCCTGGGACAGGGGAAACTGAAGCTTTCTTT.

This chain uses TRBV28 with TRBJ1-2, with D possibly matching TRBD1 (5 bases). This CDR3 region has 12 residues. The germline gives CDR1 MDHEN, CDR2 SYDVKM. The ends were cut back, 6 bases at V and 4 bases at J, with 9 bases in the middle. The CDR3 region has the DNA TGTGCCAGCAGCCCCGACAGCTATGGCTACACCTTC. This codes for CASSPDSYGYTF.

The rearrangement joins TRBV30 to TRBJ1-5; D gene ambiguous. The CDR3 runs to 15 residues. CDR1 GTSNPN and CDR2 SVGIG come from the germline V gene (reference sequence). Deletions cut 1 base from V and 0 bases from J, with 10 bases between. The CDR3: CAWSAGSNSNQPQHF. The CDR3, as DNA: TGTGCCTGGAGTGCTGGTTCTAATAGCAATCAGCCCCAGCATTTT.

The chain links TRBV7-9 to TRBJ2-5; D is ambiguous. V was shortened by 3 bases and J by 2 bases, with 19 bases between the two germline ends. This CDR3 spans 17 amino acids. The germline V gene has CDR1 SEHNR and CDR2 FQNEAQ (reference sequence). The chain's CDR3 is CASSLFRQSQWQETQYF. The CDR3 DNA sequence: TGTGCCAGCAGCTTGTTCCGACAATCCCAGTGGCAAGAGACCCAGTACTTC.

The CDR3: CASSSDSRGGSPLHF. The DNA of the CDR3 is TGTGCCAGCAGCTCGGACAGTCGTGGGGGTTCACCCCTCCACTTT. The gene calls are TRBV5-4 and TRBJ1-6, with a possible D match to TRBD1 (6 bases). Germline-derived CDR1 and CDR2 are SGHNT and YYREEE (reference sequence). The V gene lost 3 bases and the J gene lost 9 bases, with 16 bases spanning the gap. This CDR3 region has 15 residues.

This clone was observed a few times. The J gene is TRBJ2-5, the V gene TRBV3-1 (or the pseudogene TRBV3-2), with unresolved D. Per germline, CDR1 LGHDT and CDR2 YNNKEL (reference sequence). V was pared by 3 bases and J by 5 bases, with 4 bases between. This CDR3 has 11 residues. The CDR3 sequence is CASSQSETQYF. DNA of the CDR3: TGTGCCAGCAGCCAGAGCGAGACCCAGTACTTC.

The chain links TRBV7-3 to TRBJ2-6; the D gene is possibly TRBD1 (5 bases). Germline CDR1 and CDR2: SGHTA and FQGTGA. This CDR3 is 16 amino acids long. V shed 5 bases and J shed 0 bases, with 11 bases lying between them. The CDR3 sequence is CASSPTGGSGANVLTF. The CDR3 DNA sequence: TGTGCCAGCAGCCCCACAGGTGGCTCTGGGGCCAACGTCCTGACTTTC.

This clone appeared once. This chain uses TRBV30 with TRBJ2-2; weak D call: TRBD2 (6 bases). Trimming took 0 bases from V and 1 from J, leaving 9 bases between them. This CDR3 contains 15 residues. Germline CDR1 reads GTSNPN; CDR2 reads SVGIG (reference sequence). The CDR3 nucleotides read TGTGCCTGGAGTGTAGTTAGCGGGAACACCGGGGAGCTGTTTTTT. Translating gives CAWSVVSGNTGELFF.

The rearrangement links TRBV2 to TRBJ2-1; TRBD1 matches at 9 bases. This CDR3 is built from 15 residues. Germline CDR1 is SNHLY and CDR2 is FYNNEI. The J segment lost 7 bases and the V segment lost 0 bases, leaving 4 bases of the junction unmatched. CDR3 sequence: CASSEAGTGTNEQFF. CDR3 sequence (DNA): TGTGCCAGCAGTGAAGCCGGGACAGGGACGAATGAGCAGTTCTTC.

This sequence joins TRBV5-1 and TRBJ2-2; TRBD2 aligns across 10 bases. Germline V gene sequence: CDR1 SGHRS, CDR2 YFSETQ. With V trimmed by 2 bases and J by 3 bases, 7 bases remained unmatched. The CDR3 is 17 residues long. The CDR3 here is CASSLSLAGADTGELFF. The CDR3, as DNA: TGCGCCAGCAGCTTATCCCTAGCGGGAGCTGACACCGGGGAGCTGTTTTTT.

The rearrangement joins TRBV24-1 to TRBJ2-7; the D is unclear. The CDR3 is made up of 12 amino acids. Germline CDR1 reads KGHDR; CDR2 reads SFDVKD. Trimming left V 2 bases short and J 6 bases short, with 7 bases between. The CDR3 loop reads CATSDSFGEQYF. CDR3 DNA sequence: TGTGCCACCAGTGATTCCTTCGGCGAGCAGTACTTC.